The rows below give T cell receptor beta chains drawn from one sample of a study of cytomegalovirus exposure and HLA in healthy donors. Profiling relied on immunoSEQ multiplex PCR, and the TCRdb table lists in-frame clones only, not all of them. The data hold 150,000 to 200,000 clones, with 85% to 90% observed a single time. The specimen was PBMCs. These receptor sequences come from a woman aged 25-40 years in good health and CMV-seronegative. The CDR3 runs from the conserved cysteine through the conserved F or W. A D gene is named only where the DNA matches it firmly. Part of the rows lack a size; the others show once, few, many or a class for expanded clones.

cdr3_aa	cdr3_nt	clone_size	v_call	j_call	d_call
CASSRLEERELFF	TGTGCCAGCAGCCGACTCGAGGAGCGGGAGCTGTTTTTT	few	TRBV7-9	TRBJ2-2	NA
CASSPQQDEDTQYF	TGTGCCAGCTCACCACAACAGGACGAGGATACGCAGTATTTT	NA	TRBV18	TRBJ2-3	NA
CASSGGTGGEKLFF	TGTGCCAGCAGTGGCGGGACAGGGGGCGAAAAACTGTTTTTT	NA	TRBV2	TRBJ1-4	TRBD1
CASSLARAAGQETQYF	TGTGCTAGCAGCTTAGCACGAGCGGCTGGCCAAGAGACCCAGTACTTC	NA	TRBV7-7	TRBJ2-5	NA
CASSSGGIQPQHF	TGCGCCAGCAGCTCTGGAGGCATTCAGCCCCAGCATTTT	NA	TRBV10-2	TRBJ1-5	NA
CASSPWTGEVEAFF	TGTGCCAGCAGCCCATGGACAGGGGAGGTTGAAGCTTTCTTT	NA	TRBV11-2	TRBJ1-1	TRBD1
CASSAPGTSRKEQFF	TGTGCCAGCAGCGCACCCGGGACTAGTCGAAAGGAGCAGTTCTTC	NA	TRBV9	TRBJ2-1	TRBD2
CASSIETPGQGRAYEQYF	TGTGCCAGTAGTATAGAAACTCCAGGACAGGGGCGGGCCTACGAGCAGTACTTC	NA	TRBV19	TRBJ2-7	TRBD1
CASSLVGQGVLGYTF	TGTGCCAGCAGCTTGGTCGGACAAGGTGTATTGGGCTACACCTTC	NA	TRBV5-4	TRBJ1-2	NA
CASSQDLTSGGITDTQYF	TGCGCCAGCAGCCAAGATTTGACTAGCGGGGGGATCACAGATACGCAGTATTTT	NA	TRBV4-3	TRBJ2-3	TRBD2
CASSLGGYQETQYF	TGCGCCAGCAGCTTGGGCGGTTACCAAGAGACCCAGTACTTC	NA	TRBV5-1	TRBJ2-5	NA
CASSSGRIAGALSQETQYF	TGTGCCAGCAGCTCCGGAAGGATAGCGGGGGCCCTAAGTCAAGAGACCCAGTACTTC	NA	TRBV7-6	TRBJ2-5	TRBD2
CASSLRLAGGELFF	TGTGCCAGCAGTTTACGACTAGCGGGGGGGGAGCTGTTTTTT	NA	TRBV28	TRBJ2-2	TRBD2
CASSLQRGPQETQYF	TGCGCCAGCAGCTTGCAGCGGGGCCCGCAAGAGACCCAGTACTTC	NA	TRBV5-1	TRBJ2-5	TRBD2
CASSEPLSYEQYF	TGCGCCAGCAGTGAGCCCTTATCCTACGAGCAGTACTTC	NA	TRBV10-2	TRBJ2-7	NA